Shown below are 27 T cell receptor beta chains from a single sample sequenced in a study of T-cell memory formation after mild COVID-19. MiXCR was run by TCRdb on the 5' RACE reads, yielding one entry per CDR3 protein. There are about 350,000 distinct CDR3 sequences in the sample; around 30% occur only once, and about 13% lies in the top ten. The material sequenced was PBMCs or a T cell subset sorted from them (not recorded which). These receptors were taken from an adult woman who had mild COVID-19 (a few samples of this study predate the infection). Cell type and time point are not known.

This clonotype has more than one count but fewer than ten. This chain connects TRBV7-3 to TRBJ2-6; D may be TRBD2 (6 bases). The CDR3 runs 13 residues. The V and J ends lost 2 bases and 11 bases respectively, with 10 bases between them. Germline V gene sequence: CDR1 SGHTA, CDR2 FQGTGA. CDR3 in amino acids: CASSLGSGDVLTF. The CDR3 nucleotides are TGTGCCAGCAGCTTAGGGTCGGGGGACGTCCTGACTTTC.

J is TRBJ1-4 and V is TRBV18; 7 nucleotides agree with TRBD1. The CDR3 has 18 residues. The germline V gene has CDR1 KGHSH and CDR2 LQKENI. J was trimmed by 8 bases and V by 3 bases; bases with no gene match: 18. In DNA, the CDR3 is TGTGCCAGCTCACCCCCAGTAGAAGAACAGGGGCGGTGGGAAAAACTGTTTTTT. Translating gives CASSPPVEEQGRWEKLFF. Complete variable domain (other parts from reference TRBV18 and TRBJ1-4): NAGVMQNPRHLVRRRGQEARLRCSPMKGHSHVYWYRQLPEEGLKFMVYLQKENIIDESGMPKERFSAEFPKEGPSILRIQQVVRGDSAAYFCASSPPVEEQGRWEKLFFGSGTQLSVL.

This clonotype appeared a few times. CDR3 nucleotide sequence: TGTGCCAGCAGCTACGCCGGTGGGGTAGAGACCCAGTACTTC. This codes for CASSYAGGVETQYF. The chain employs TRBV7-9 and TRBJ2-5, with unresolved D. With 4 bases removed from V and 4 bases from J, the gap between germline ends came to 13 bases. The CDR3 sequence is 14 residues long. The germline gives CDR1 SEHNR, CDR2 FQNEAQ (reference sequence).

V gene TRBV5-6 combines with J gene TRBJ2-3, with D perhaps matching TRBD1 (5 bases). Germline CDR1 is SGHDT and CDR2 is YYEEEE. CDR3 length: 14 amino acids. V gave up 4 bases and J gave up 4 bases, with 13 bases separating them. The CDR3 DNA reads as TGTGCCAGCAGCACACAAGACAGAGCAGATACGCAGTATTTT. Amino acids: CASSTQDRADTQYF.

This clonotype was seen more than once but under ten times. The chain combines TRBV7-8 with TRBJ2-5; possible D gene TRBD1, 6 bases. V was pared by 2 bases and J by 0 bases, with 10 bases between. The CDR3 is 15 amino acids. Germline assignment: CDR1 SGHVS and CDR2 FQNEAQ. The CDR3 nucleotides read TGTGCCAGCAGCTTAAGTCACAGGGACCAAGAGACCCAGTACTTC. Amino acids: CASSLSHRDQETQYF. Complete variable domain (other parts from reference TRBV7-8 and TRBJ2-5): GAGVSQSPRYKVAKRGQDVALRCDPISGHVSLFWYQQALGQGPEFLTYFQNEAQLDKSGLPSDRFFAERPEGSVSTLKIQRTQQEDSAVYLCASSLSHRDQETQYFGPGTRLLVL.

The table lists this clonotype with many counts. The chain uses TRBV7-8 and TRBJ2-1, with no clear D. The germline gives CDR1 SGHVS, CDR2 FQNEAQ. Trimming stripped 0 bases from V and 7 bases from J, with 10 bases between. The CDR3 has 14 amino acids. The CDR3 sequence is CASSLALGDNEQFF. As DNA, the CDR3 is TGTGCCAGCAGCTTAGCGCTGGGCGATAATGAGCAGTTCTTC. Full variable domain (remainder filled in from reference TRBV7-8 and TRBJ2-1): GAGVSQSPRYKVAKRGQDVALRCDPISGHVSLFWYQQALGQGPEFLTYFQNEAQLDKSGLPSDRFFAERPEGSVSTLKIQRTQQEDSAVYLCASSLALGDNEQFFGPGTRLTVL.

The V and J genes are TRBV5-1 and TRBJ2-3, with a possible D match to TRBD2 (5 bases). V lost 1 base to trimming and J lost 0 bases, with 6 bases between them. The CDR3 extends over 14 amino acids. The germline V gene encodes CDR1 SGHRS and CDR2 YFSETQ. The CDR3 DNA reads as TGCGCCAGCAGCTTGCCTAGCAGCACAGATACGCAGTATTTT. Translated, it gives CASSLPSSTDTQYF.

This clonotype occurred a few times. This sequence joins TRBV19 and TRBJ2-5, with unresolved D. This CDR3 is 14 amino acids long. Germline V gene data show CDR1 as LNHDA and CDR2 as SQIVND (reference sequence). V lost 5 bases to trimming and J lost 2 bases, with 12 bases between them. CDR3 protein: CASSLRSTQETQYF. The CDR3 DNA sequence: TGTGCCAGTAGTCTGCGGTCCACTCAAGAGACCCAGTACTTC. The full variable domain, completed using reference TRBV19 and TRBJ2-5, is DGGITQSPKYLFRKEGQNVTLSCEQNLNHDAMYWYRQDPGQGLRLIYYSQIVNDFQKGDIAEGYSVSREKKESFPLTVTSAQKNPTAFYLCASSLRSTQETQYFGPGTRLLVL.

J is TRBJ2-5 and V is TRBV12-3 or TRBV12-4, with D unclear. CDR3 length: 16 amino acids. V was trimmed by 5 bases and J by 5 bases, leaving 21 bases between them. The CDR3: CASSLSFAPVEETQYF. DNA for the CDR3: TGTGCCAGCAGTCTATCCTTTGCGCCGGTGGAGGAGACCCAGTACTTC.

The chain couples TRBV20-1 to TRBJ2-7, with D possibly being TRBD1 or TRBD2 (5 bases each). This CDR3 spans 13 amino acids. Germline-derived CDR1 and CDR2 are DFQATT and SNEGSKA (reference sequence). The germline V and J ends were trimmed by 2 bases and 6 bases, with 14 bases remaining between them. This CDR3 reads CSARPQGRGEQYF. For the CDR3, the DNA is TGCAGTGCTAGACCCCAGGGACGGGGCGAGCAGTACTTC.

The V call is TRBV19, the J call TRBJ2-7, with 16 bases matching TRBD2. The trim removed 5 bases at V and 6 bases at J, leaving 7 bases unmatched. This CDR3 is built from 16 residues. CDR1 is LNHDA and CDR2 is SQIVND in the germline V gene (reference sequence). The CDR3 DNA reads TGTGCCAGTAGTTGGAAGGGGACTAGCGGGAGGGTCGAGCAGTACTTC. This gives the protein CASSWKGTSGRVEQYF. The variable domain in full, completed from reference TRBV19 and TRBJ2-7, reads DGGITQSPKYLFRKEGQNVTLSCEQNLNHDAMYWYRQDPGQGLRLIYYSQIVNDFQKGDIAEGYSVSREKKESFPLTVTSAQKNPTAFYLCASSWKGTSGRVEQYFGPGTRLTVT.

This clonotype was found a few times. The chain links TRBV9 to TRBJ2-1, with 10 bases that match TRBD2. The CDR3 totals 16 residues. Germline lookup yields CDR1 SGDLS and CDR2 YYNGEE. The junction had 9 bases not matched to a gene; V was cut back by 0 bases and J by 9 bases. The CDR3 sequence is CASSVGVASGRTEQFF. DNA of the CDR3: TGTGCCAGCAGCGTAGGTGTGGCTAGCGGGAGAACTGAGCAGTTCTTC.

This clonotype appeared a few times. The J gene is TRBJ2-7, the V gene TRBV4-3; D possibly uses TRBD1 or TRBD2 (5 bases each). Germline-derived CDR1 and CDR2 are LGHNA and YSLEER. CDR3 length: 16 amino acids. V was clipped by 2 bases and J by 7 bases, with 21 bases between them. The DNA for the CDR3 is TGCGCCAGCAGCCAATTTGGCTCGGGACCGAAGGGAGAGCAGTACTTC. This codes for CASSQFGSGPKGEQYF.

The CDR3 sequence is CASSLFVGFTEAFF. The CDR3 DNA sequence: TGCGCCAGCAGCTTGTTCGTGGGGTTCACTGAAGCTTTCTTT. The chain has TRBV5-1 and TRBJ1-1, with D unresolved. Germline lookup yields CDR1 SGHRS and CDR2 YFSETQ. V dropped 1 base and J dropped 4 bases, with 11 bases sitting between them. This CDR3 is built from 14 residues.

Many counts were recorded for this clonotype. V is TRBV12-3 or TRBV12-4 and J is TRBJ1-2; no definite D call. Trimming took 6 bases from V and 2 from J, leaving 16 bases between them. The CDR3 has 15 amino acids. CDR3 residues: CASSSDYSTNYGYTF. The DNA of the CDR3 is TGTGCCAGCAGCTCGGATTACTCCACCAACTATGGCTACACCTTC.

The chain joins TRBV13 to TRBJ2-7; D gene uncertain. From germline, CDR1 is PRHDT and CDR2 FYEKMQ (reference sequence). The CDR3 runs to 13 residues. V lost 4 bases and J lost 4, with 11 bases in between. The CDR3 DNA is TGTGCCAGCAGCTCCTTTGGACCATACGAGCAGTACTTC. Its protein is CASSSFGPYEQYF.

V gene TRBV7-9 combines with J gene TRBJ2-7, with TRBD1 as a possible D gene (5 bases). The CDR3 spans 15 residues. Between the trimmed V and J ends, which lost 1 base and 0 bases, there was a span of 10 bases. Germline V gene lookup returns CDR1 SEHNR and CDR2 FQNEAQ (reference sequence). In DNA form, the CDR3 reads TGTGCCAGCAGCTTAGTGGACACCCCCTCCTACGAGCAGTACTTC. Protein: CASSLVDTPSYEQYF.

Worth noting for this clonotype: A junction boundary mismatches the germline segment, possibly from a read error. The chain joins TRBV14 to TRBJ2-5, with 14 bases that match TRBD2. Germline V gene sequence: CDR1 SGHDN, CDR2 FVKESK. This CDR3 comprises 15 residues. CDR3 region: CASSPGLAGVETLYF. The CDR3 DNA is TGTGCCAGCAGCCCGGGACTAGCGGGAGTTGAGACCCTGTACTTC.

The chain recombines TRBV4-2 with TRBJ1-1, with 10 bases lining up with TRBD1. The junction had 12 bases not matched to a gene; V was cut back by 3 bases and J by 11 bases. CDR1 is LGHNA, CDR2 YNFKEQ, per germline. This CDR3 contains 15 residues. This CDR3 reads CASSQPRDRGFRAFF. CDR3 bases: TGTGCCAGCAGCCAGCCAAGGGACAGGGGATTTCGGGCTTTCTTT.

The genes are TRBV3-1 and TRBJ2-5; 8 bases line up with TRBD2. V gave up 1 base and J gave up 4 bases; unmatched junction bases: 8. The V gene's germline CDR1 is LGHDT and CDR2 YNNKEL (reference sequence). This CDR3 has 16 residues. The DNA of the CDR3 is TGTGCCAGCAGCCAAGGGGACGGGGGGGCCCCAGAGACCCAGTACTTC. Translated: CASSQGDGGAPETQYF.

There are a few counts of this clonotype. The chain joins TRBV4-1 to TRBJ2-3, with 8 bases fitting TRBD2. The J segment lost 3 bases and the V segment lost 6 bases, leaving 8 bases of the junction unmatched. The V gene's germline CDR1 is MGHRA and CDR2 YSYEKL. The CDR3 extends over 15 amino acids. The CDR3 reads CASRSSGTRTDTQYF. Here the CDR3 DNA reads TGCGCCAGCAGGAGTAGCGGGACTCGGACAGATACGCAGTATTTT.

The chain is built from TRBV7-9 and TRBJ1-2; D is possibly TRBD1 (6 bases). Germline V CDR1 and CDR2: SEHNR, FQNEAQ (reference sequence). CDR3 length: 15 amino acids. V lost 0 bases and J lost 3, with 11 bases in between. CDR3 in amino acids: CASSLAGQLDYGYTF. Written as DNA, the CDR3 is TGTGCCAGCAGCTTAGCCGGACAGTTAGACTATGGCTACACCTTC.

This clonotype was counted at least ten times. V is TRBV11-2 and J is TRBJ2-3; 9 bases agree with TRBD2. Per germline, CDR1 SGHAT and CDR2 FQNNGV. Trimming cost V 4 bases and J 6 bases; bases outside gene matches: 5. The CDR3 consists of 14 residues. DNA of the CDR3: TGTGCCAGCAGCTCGTTAGCGGGGGTGGATACGCAGTATTTT. Its protein is CASSSLAGVDTQYF.

The chain has TRBV29-1 and TRBJ1-2, with unresolved D. Per the germline V gene, CDR1 is SQVTM and CDR2 is ANQGSEA. V was clipped by 8 bases and J by 4 bases, with 20 bases between them. The CDR3 is made up of 14 amino acids. This chain's CDR3 is CSSEGIAGIYGYTF. The CDR3 DNA reads as TGCAGCTCTGAAGGGATTGCAGGAATCTATGGCTACACCTTC.

This clonotype was seen a handful of times. The chain carries TRBV6-2 or TRBV6-3 and TRBJ2-7, with TRBD2 matching over 7 bases. With 7 bases clipped from V and 5 bases from J, the junction kept 8 bases outside the gene matches. Germline V gives CDR1 MNHEY, CDR2 SVGEGT. CDR3 length: 13 amino acids. As DNA, the CDR3 is TGTGCCAGCACTGGCGGGAGTTTCCACGAGCAGTACTTC. Translation: CASTGGSFHEQYF.

This clonotype was observed once. CDR3 nucleotide sequence: TGTGCCTGGAGTGTGGGCACCTCTACGGGAACTGAAGCTTTCTTT. It is translated as CAWSVGTSTGTEAFF. The rearrangement uses TRBV30 and TRBJ1-1; D is undetermined. CDR1 and CDR2 from the germline V gene are GTSNPN and SVGIG (reference sequence). The CDR3 extends over 15 amino acids. Trimming shortened V by 0 bases and J by 5 bases, and 16 bases separated the two germline ends.

This clonotype was seen only a few times. V usage is TRBV11-2 and J usage is TRBJ2-1, with TRBD2 identical over 12 bases. Per the germline V gene, CDR1 is SGHAT and CDR2 is FQNNGV. Trimming at V came to 1 base and at J to 0 bases, leaving 4 bases not matched to a gene. CDR3 length: 18 amino acids. The CDR3 region is CASSLGLAGEPSYNEQFF. The DNA for the CDR3 is TGTGCCAGCAGCTTAGGACTAGCGGGGGAACCCTCCTACAATGAGCAGTTCTTC.